Listed below are T cell receptor beta chains from one sample, sequenced in a study of cytotoxic CD8 clonotypes in ibrutinib-treated CLL. Assay used: immunoSEQ multiplex PCR; TCRdb lists only in-frame clones, some missing. This sample has 200,000 or so clones, with more than 65% found just once. Sequenced material: PBMCs, taken after 12 months of ibrutinib treatment. These TCRs come from a human donor with chronic lymphocytic leukemia. Each CDR3 is given with its conserved first and last residue. A D gene is named only where the DNA matches it firmly. The size field is filled for only some rows; it gives once, few, many or a size class.

>TRBV4-1|NA|TRBJ1-1|NA
CASSTGGHDTEAFF
TGCGCCAGCAGCACTGGAGGCCACGACACTGAAGCTTTCTTT
>TRBV19|NA|TRBJ2-7|TRBD1
CASSPGTGNRYYEQYF
TGTGCCAGTAGTCCCGGGACAGGGAATCGCTACTACGAGCAGTACTTC
>TRBV6-5|NA|TRBJ2-2|NA
CASSWDASNTGELFF
TGTGCCAGCAGTTGGGACGCCTCGAACACCGGGGAGCTGTTTTTT
>TRBV5-1|few|TRBJ2-7|NA
CASSLGTNSYEQYF
TGCGCCAGCAGCTTGGGGACCAACTCCTACGAGCAGTACTTC
>TRBV5-4|NA|TRBJ1-6|NA
CASSLEGTTSSYNSPLHF
TGTGCCAGCAGCTTGGAAGGGACAACTAGCTCCTATAATTCACCCCTCCACTTT
>TRBV9|NA|TRBJ1-1|NA
CASSVEPGRMNTEAFF
TGTGCCAGCAGCGTAGAACCGGGACGGATGAACACTGAAGCTTTCTTT
>TRBV12-5|few|TRBJ1-1|NA
CASGLRLGAEAFF
TGTGCTAGTGGTTTAAGGCTGGGAGCTGAAGCTTTCTTT
>TRBV7-3|NA|TRBJ2-7|NA
CASSLIFLF
TGTGCCAGCAGCTTAATCTTCCTTTTC
>TRBV11-2|NA|TRBJ2-6|NA
CASSLGTRAGANVLTF
TGTGCCAGCAGCTTAGGTACCCGGGCCGGGGCCAACGTCCTGACTTTC
>TRBV2|once|TRBJ2-5|TRBD1
CASSRDRVETQYF
TGTGCCAGCAGTCGGGACAGGGTCGAGACCCAGTACTTC
>TRBV7-2|NA|TRBJ2-2|TRBD2
CASSLTSGRAGGELFF
TGTGCCAGCAGCCTAACTAGCGGGAGGGCCGGCGGGGAGCTGTTTTTT
>TRBV7-8|few|TRBJ2-1|TRBD2
CASTLTPLASGNEQFF
TGTGCCAGCACCCTGACCCCGTTGGCTAGCGGGAATGAGCAGTTCTTC
>TRBV7-9|once|TRBJ1-4|NA
CASSFGQAIRGEKLFF
TGTGCCAGCAGCTTCGGGCAGGCAATACGGGGTGAAAAACTGTTTTTT
>TRBV25-1|NA|TRBJ2-7|TRBD2
CASSESRGGRGHEQYF
TGTGCCAGCAGTGAATCCCGGGGGGGCAGGGGCCACGAGCAGTACTTC
>TRBV5-1|NA|TRBJ1-2|NA
CASSPLTALYGYTF
TGCGCCAGCAGCCCCCTGACAGCCCTATATGGCTACACCTTC
>TRBV11-2|NA|TRBJ2-5|NA
CASRPSKGGAQETQYF
TGTGCCAGCAGACCATCTAAGGGGGGTGCGCAAGAGACCCAGTACTTC
>TRBV4-1|few|TRBJ2-1|TRBD2
CASSPTSGGVGGQFF
TGCGCCAGCAGCCCCACTAGCGGGGGGGTAGGGGGGCAGTTCTTC